Following are 21 T cell receptor beta chains from one sample sequenced in a study of CD8+CD57+ T cells in acquired aplastic anemia listed by TCRdb under 2018. Patients chosen for sequencing had shown expansion of CD8+CD57+ cells by flow cytometry. The run used an Illumina HiSeq 2000. Genomic DNA served as template for TCR beta VDJ combination and CDR3 sequence profiling. Using fastp trimming at Q25 and MiXCR clonotype assembly, TCRdb reanalyzed the public sequencing data and kept in-frame beta chains. Each CDR3 protein gets just one entry, which takes the most common genes and DNA from the rows behind it. The sample yields 100,000 to 150,000 distinct CDR3 sequences; about 40% were counted once. The top ten clonotypes cover under 3% of the sample. The sample taken for sequencing was sorted CD4+, CD8+, or CD8+CD57+ T cells (not recorded which) from PBMCs. Receptors originate from a human donor with aplastic anemia.

V is TRBV29-1 and J is TRBJ1-2; 7 bases are shared with TRBD1. Germline values: CDR1 SQVTM, CDR2 ANQGSEA. The V segment lost 2 bases and the J segment 8 bases; nucleotides outside the gene matches: 11. This CDR3 is 14 amino acids long. This CDR3 reads CSVENRQGERGYTF. As DNA, the CDR3 is TGCAGCGTTGAAAATCGACAGGGAGAACGAGGCTACACCTTC.

On this clonotype: Just one base apart from a much larger clone, this may be a read error. The chain has TRBV12-3 or TRBV12-4 and TRBJ1-3; unclear D gene. This CDR3 is built from 14 residues. Trimming removed 4 bases from V and 6 bases from J, with 13 bases in between. The CDR3 here is CASSSPGRVNTIYF. The CDR3 nucleotides are TGTGCCAGCAGTTCCCCGGGCAGAGTAAACACCATATATTTT.

The chain recombines TRBV15 with TRBJ2-7; D is perhaps TRBD1 or TRBD2 (6 bases each). The CDR3 runs 14 residues. The germline V and J ends were trimmed by 1 base and 3 bases, with 10 bases remaining between them. The germline gives CDR1 LNHNV, CDR2 YYDKDF (reference sequence). The CDR3 loop reads CATSRVGGNYEQYF. The CDR3 DNA follows: TGTGCCACCAGCAGAGTAGGGGGGAACTACGAGCAGTACTTC. Using reference TRBV15 and TRBJ2-7 for the parts outside the CDR3, the full variable domain is DAMVIQNPRYQVTQFGKPVTLSCSQTLNHNVMYWYQQKSSQAPKLLFHYYDKDFNNEADTPDNFQSRRPNTSFCFLDIRSPGLGDTAMYLCATSRVGGNYEQYFGPGTRLTVT.

This clonotype was seen ten or more times. This chain links TRBV7-3 with TRBJ1-1; D not resolved. Germline values: CDR1 SGHTA, CDR2 FQGTGA. Between the trimmed V and J ends, which lost 6 bases and 7 bases, there was a span of 18 bases. The CDR3 covers 14 residues. DNA of the CDR3: TGTGCCAGCAGGCCGGGCGGCTTTAGTAATGAAGCTTTCTTT. It specifies CASRPGGFSNEAFF.

The chain couples TRBV29-1 to TRBJ2-5; 8 nucleotides match TRBD2. There are 16 residues in the CDR3. The V and J ends lost 0 bases and 5 bases, in that order; junction bases with no gene match: 11. Per germline, CDR1 SQVTM and CDR2 ANQGSEA. The DNA for the CDR3 is TGCAGCGTTGAAGATAGGCCGGGGGGGCCGCGGGAGACCCAGTACTTC. Amino acids: CSVEDRPGGPRETQYF.

As concerns this clonotype: One end of the junction does not line up with germline, which may come from a read error. The V call is TRBV7-7, the J call TRBJ2-3; 8 nucleotides agree with TRBD1. The CDR3 is 15 amino acids. Germline V gene data show CDR1 as SSHAT and CDR2 as FNYEAQ (reference sequence). The CDR3 protein is CASSADREPTDTQYF. The CDR3 nucleotides are TGTGCTAGCAGCGCGGACAGGGAACCCACAGATACGCAGTATTTT. The full variable domain, completed using reference TRBV7-7 and TRBJ2-3, is GAGVSQSPRYKVTKRGQDVTLRCDPISSHATLYWYQQALGQGPEFLTYFNYEAQPDKSGLPSDRFSAERPEGSISTLTIQRTEQRDSAMYRCASSADREPTDTQYFGPGTRLTVL.

The chain recombines TRBV2 with TRBJ2-7, with TRBD1 matching over 10 bases. Germline V CDR1 and CDR2: SNHLY, FYNNEI. The CDR3 contains 14 residues. The CDR3 is CASGDGGQGNEQYV. CDR3 in DNA: TGTGCCAGCGGTGATGGGGGACAGGGGAACGAGCAGTACGTC.

This clonotype showed up just once. This chain uses TRBV7-9 with TRBJ1-6; D perhaps matches TRBD1 (5 bases). Germline V gene lookup returns CDR1 SEHNR and CDR2 FQNEAQ (reference sequence). With 5 bases removed from V and 10 bases from J, the gap between germline ends came to 15 bases. This CDR3 contains 14 residues. This CDR3 reads CASSPSARGSPLHF. CDR3 bases: TGTGCCAGCAGCCCTTCGGCCCGGGGCTCACCCCTCCACTTT.

This sequence joins TRBV19 and TRBJ1-6; D is ambiguous. The CDR3 length is 14 residues. V lost 3 bases and J 6 bases, leaving 9 bases between the germline ends. The germline V gene encodes CDR1 LNHDA and CDR2 SQIVND (reference sequence). As DNA, the CDR3 is TGTGCCAGTAGTATTACGGGTGGTAATTCACCCCTCCACTTT. Translating it yields CASSITGGNSPLHF.

This clonotype was seen a few times. The rearrangement links TRBV10-3 to TRBJ2-7; perhaps TRBD2 as D (7 bases). CDR3 size: 14 residues. Between the trimmed V and J ends, which lost 9 bases and 0 bases, there was a span of 15 bases. Germline CDR1 ENHRY, CDR2 SYGVKD. As DNA, the CDR3 is TGTGCCATGGGCAGGGGCGGGAGCTCCTACGAGCAGTACTTC. Translated: CAMGRGGSSYEQYF.

V usage is TRBV20-1 and J usage is TRBJ1-1; the match to TRBD1 covers 9 bases. Per germline, CDR1 DFQATT and CDR2 SNEGSKA (reference sequence). With 0 bases clipped from V and 7 bases from J, the junction kept 6 bases outside the gene matches. This CDR3 is 14 amino acids long. CDR3 sequence: CSARETDRGHEAFF. The CDR3 DNA sequence: TGCAGTGCTAGAGAGACGGACAGGGGCCATGAAGCTTTCTTT.

This clonotype was seen repeatedly, ten times or more. The CDR3 DNA follows: TGTGCCAGCAGCCTTTTCAGGGGGGGGGAGACCCAGTACTTC. Translating it yields CASSLFRGGETQYF. This rearrangement joins TRBV7-2 to TRBJ2-5; the D call may be TRBD1 or TRBD2 (7 bases each). This CDR3 is 14 amino acids long. V was cut by 5 bases and J by 5 bases, with 15 bases left in between. The germline CDR1 and CDR2 sequences are SGHTA and FQGNSA.

With regard to this clonotype: This sequence may be a read error, since a much larger clone differs from it by one base. The chain joins TRBV20-1 to TRBJ1-2; TRBD1 might be the D (5 bases). Germline-derived CDR1 and CDR2 are DFQATT and SNEGSKA (reference sequence). The CDR3 covers 13 residues. The CDR3 coding sequence is TGCAGTGCTAGTAGCCCTCAGGGTTTTGGCCACACCTTC. Translation gives CSASSPQGFGHTF.

This clonotype was detected ten times or more. Sequence at one end of the junction differs from germline and may be a read error. This chain uses TRBV7-7 with TRBJ2-5; a possible D gene is TRBD2 (6 bases). The CDR3 is made up of 14 amino acids. Germline V lookup: CDR1 SSHAT, CDR2 FNYEAQ (reference sequence). CDR3 protein: CASSPQGGQRTQYF. For the CDR3, the DNA is TGTGCTAGCAGCCCTCAGGGAGGCCAGCGAACCCAGTACTTC.

This clonotype was observed at least ten times. The junction shows a germline mismatch at one end, possibly a read error. This rearrangement joins TRBV10-1 to TRBJ2-2; 7 nucleotides match TRBD1. The CDR3 runs to 15 residues. Germline CDR1 reads WNHNN; CDR2 reads SYGVQD (reference sequence). The CDR3 DNA reads TGCGCCAGCAGTGACTCGACAGGGAACATCGGGGAGCTGTTTTTT. This gives the protein CASSDSTGNIGELFF.

A single count supports this clonotype. This chain connects TRBV10-3 to TRBJ1-1; possible D gene TRBD1, 5 bases. The V end lost 3 bases, the J end lost 7 bases, and 12 bases lay between the germline ends. Per the germline V gene, CDR1 is ENHRY and CDR2 is SYGVKD. CDR3 length: 13 amino acids. CDR3 sequence reads: CAISESRGFEAFF. In nucleotides, the CDR3 is TGTGCCATCAGTGAATCGCGGGGGTTTGAAGCTTTCTTT.

This clonotype was seen a handful of times. The chain joins TRBV2 to TRBJ2-3; possibly TRBD1 for D (6 bases). Germline CDR1 is SNHLY and CDR2 is FYNNEI. The CDR3 is 13 amino acids. Trimming pared 8 bases from V and 6 bases from J, leaving 15 bases between. The CDR3 nucleotides are TGTGCCAGCGGCCGCAGGGGAACCGATACGCAGTATTTT. Translating gives CASGRRGTDTQYF.

This clonotype was seen once. The chain couples TRBV19 to TRBJ2-7; 7 nucleotides line up with TRBD2. With V trimmed by 3 bases and J by 6 bases, 5 bases remained unmatched. The germline CDR1 and CDR2 sequences are LNHDA and SQIVND (reference sequence). The CDR3 spans 13 residues. CDR3 sequence: CASSIAGEGEQYV. The CDR3 DNA reads as TGTGCCAGTAGTATCGCGGGGGAAGGCGAGCAGTACGTC.

The sample holds many counts of this clonotype. The J gene is TRBJ1-5, the V gene TRBV19; the match to TRBD1 covers 8 bases. The CDR3 is 16 residues long. The V gene end was trimmed by 4 bases and the J gene end by 0 bases; junction bases not matched to a gene: 5. Germline V CDR1 and CDR2: LNHDA, SQIVND (reference sequence). DNA of the CDR3: TGTGCCAGTAGTACCGGGACAGGTCATAGCAATCAGCCCCAGCATTTT. The encoded protein is CASSTGTGHSNQPQHF.

This clonotype was seen many times. V usage is TRBV28 and J usage is TRBJ1-6; D ambiguous. The CDR3 runs to 14 residues. Germline-derived CDR1 and CDR2 are MDHEN and SYDVKM. V shed 1 base and J shed 6 bases, with 7 bases lying between them. The CDR3: CASSLLGTNSPLHF. The CDR3, as DNA: TGTGCCAGCAGTTTATTGGGTACTAATTCACCCCTCCACTTT.

As concerns this clonotype: Because the CDR3's place on the DNA is in doubt, the DNA is left out and the CDR3 is given as listed by TCRdb. The chain carries TRBV4-1 and TRBJ1-3; TRBD1, the table's D call, was not compared with the DNA. Per the germline V gene, CDR1 is MGHRA and CDR2 is YSYEKL. The CDR3 numbers 14 amino acids, ends counted. CDR3 in amino acids: CASSPWGAGNTTYF.